This is a list of T cell receptor beta chains from one sample in a study of blood T cell repertoires in COVID-19. The table came from immunoSEQ multiplex PCR; TCRdb's copy has only in-frame clones and leaves some out. The data show some 250,000 clones, roughly 83% seen once. The source material was peripheral blood. All receptors come from a man aged 35 to 55 with acute or convalescent COVID-19. The CDR3 runs from the conserved cysteine through the conserved F or W. The D gene is left open where the match is weak. Clone size, where shown, is once, few, many, or a class for clones that have expanded.

DNA	CDR3	V	J	D	size
TGTGCCACCAAAGGGGGCAGAAATGAAGCTTTCTTT	CATKGGRNEAFF	TRBV6-5	TRBJ1-1	TRBD1	.
TGCGCCAGCAGCTTGGTACGGGGATCGGCAGAGACCCAGTACTTC	CASSLVRGSAETQYF	TRBV5-1	TRBJ2-5	.	.
TGTGCCATCACTCCGACAGGGGTAGTACACGAGCAGTACTTC	CAITPTGVVHEQYF	TRBV10-3	TRBJ2-7	TRBD1	.
TGTGCCAGCAGTTACTATCGTGGGGGGAGTGGGCGGGAGCAGTTCTTC	CASSYYRGGSGREQFF	TRBV6-2/TRBV6-3	TRBJ2-1	.	once
TGTGCCAGCAGCCTTGACAGGGATGGGATAAAGACCCAGTACTTC	CASSLDRDGIKTQYF	TRBV7-6	TRBJ2-5	TRBD1	.
TGTGCCTGGAGTGAAACCCTACCTAGGTCCCACACCATATATTTT	CAWSETLPRSHTIYF	TRBV30	TRBJ1-3	.	.
TGCAGCGTTGTACAGCCGTCCTACAATGAGCAGTTCTTC	CSVVQPSYNEQFF	TRBV29-1	TRBJ2-1	.	few
TGTGCCAGCAGGCAGGGCAGAAACTACGAGCAGTACTTC	CASRQGRNYEQYF	TRBV2	TRBJ2-7	.	.
TGTGCCAGCAGTGAATTGGGGGGAGACTATGGCTACACCTTC	CASSELGGDYGYTF	TRBV6-1	TRBJ1-2	.	.
TGTGCCAGTAGTATCTCGGGATTCGGACGGGAGGAAGATGAAAAACTGTTTTTT	CASSISGFGREEDEKLFF	TRBV19	TRBJ1-4	.	.
TGTGCTCGTGGCCGGGGGGTTGAGATTGGGGCCAACGTCCTGACTTTC	CARGRGVEIGANVLTF	TRBV30	TRBJ2-6	TRBD2	.
TGTGCCAGCAGGGGAGCGGGAACCTTTAACGAGCAGTACTTC	CASRGAGTFNEQYF	TRBV2	TRBJ2-7	TRBD2	.
TGTGCCAGTAGTGCGGACAGGGGTCGGGCTGAAGCTTTCTTT	CASSADRGRAEAFF	TRBV19	TRBJ1-1	TRBD1	.
TGTGCCAGCAGCTTGCCGGGGGCAGATACGCAGTATTTT	CASSLPGADTQYF	TRBV11-3	TRBJ2-3	.	.
TGTGCCAGCACCCGAAATGGAGAGGGTGAAGCTTTCTTT	CASTRNGEGEAFF	TRBV2	TRBJ1-1	.	.
TGTGCCAGCAGCTTGGCATTGGCAGGGAACACCGGGGAGCTGTTTTTT	CASSLALAGNTGELFF	TRBV5-6	TRBJ2-2	.	.
TGTGCCAGTAGTAGTGACTTACGGGCAGCGGTGAACACTGAAGCTTTCTTT	CASSSDLRAAVNTEAFF	TRBV19	TRBJ1-1	.	.
TGTGCCAGCAGCAAGCAGGCGTTCTCTGGAAACACCATATATTTT	CASSKQAFSGNTIYF	TRBV7-6	TRBJ1-3	.	.
TGTGCCAGCAGTTACGATGGGACTGCAACATTTCTGTTCTTC	CASSYDGTATFLFF	TRBV6-6	TRBJ2-1	.	.